This T cell receptor (beta chain) was profiled in a study of blood T cell repertoires in COVID-19. At the level of the study: From T cells, B-cell-depleted T cells, or PBMCs came the material, which was cDNA or gDNA.

Methods used by the authors: Researchers report that nucleated cell counts were estimated from reference gene primer amplification. The protocol was immunoSEQ multiplex PCR, while the TCRdb copy is restricted to in-frame clones and leaves out a portion. V, J and clone size reflect that table, while D and trimming were determined from the DNA. The repertoire holds around 300,000 clones, 70% to 90% seen once, with approximately 11% in the top ten. The J segment lost 6 bases and the V segment lost 4 bases, leaving 10 bases of the junction unmatched. This CDR3 is 16 amino acids long. In germline, CDR1 is SGHRS, CDR2 YFSETQ.

The sequenced sample consisted of peripheral blood. The source of this sequence is a woman aged 70 to 79 with acute or convalescent COVID-19. The V gene is TRBV5-1, the J gene TRBJ2-2, with 9 bases matching TRBD1. The CDR3 sequence is CASSPQTGGEAGELFF. DNA of the CDR3: TGCGCCAGCAGCCCACAGACAGGGGGAGAGGCCGGGGAGCTGTTTTTT.